A selection of T cell receptor beta chains follows, all from one sample in a study of PD-1 blockade in classical Hodgkin lymphoma. Data came from immunoSEQ multiplex PCR; TCRdb stores just in-frame clones and leaves some out. The sample has roughly 40,000 clones; over 55% are singletons. The specimen was peripheral blood mononuclear cells (PBMCs), collected at baseline. The receptors shown here come from a human donor with classical Hodgkin lymphoma. CDR3s include the opening cysteine and the closing phenylalanine or tryptophan.

j_call v_call cdr3_aa
TRBJ2-1 TRBV10-3 CAISPQGGFDNEQFF
TRBJ2-3 TRBV29-1 CSVGLAGWETDTQYF
TRBJ2-2 TRBV28 CASSLYPTGELFF
TRBJ1-5 TRBV7-2 CASSFRGGNQPQHF
TRBJ2-5 TRBV19 CASSTSGGGRSLETQYF
TRBJ2-1 TRBV25-1 CASSPGTGSYNEQFF
TRBJ1-6 TRBV4-3 CASSQDSGGVNSPLHF
TRBJ1-1 TRBV6-6 CASSYSGQFEAFF
TRBJ1-1 TRBV11-2 CASSLAPGQGAFF
TRBJ2-1 TRBV7-9 CASSFYGGGPGEQFF
TRBJ2-3 TRBV6-5 CASSPGTVDWDTQYF
TRBJ1-2 TRBV27 CASSSILWGTGEDYGYTF
TRBJ2-1 TRBV30 CAWSVLNDEQFF
TRBJ1-2 TRBV13 CASSLLGAAGIEGYTF
TRBJ2-2 TRBV15 CATSQGEGTGELFF
TRBJ2-5 TRBV19 CASSISGDSYYQETQYF
TRBJ1-1 TRBV5-4 CASSLYSTEAFF
TRBJ1-1 TRBV6-5 CASNSQTGPDTEAFF
TRBJ1-2 TRBV7-9 CASSPTGTDNGYTF
TRBJ2-7 TRBV6-5 CASSYLSGSYEQYF
TRBJ1-2 TRBV6-1 CASVGDIPANYGYTF
TRBJ1-5 TRBV27 CASSSYPLDFGGTSNQPQHF
TRBJ2-7 TRBV7-9 CASSDRGLGSYEQYF
TRBJ2-4 TRBV27 CASSQIDRVEDIQYF
TRBJ2-1 TRBV7-9 CASSSHSGKQFF
TRBJ2-1 TRBV9 CASSVGSGSRNEQFF
TRBJ1-2 TRBV19 CASSETAYGYTF
TRBJ1-6 TRBV9 CASSEGGGNSPLHF
TRBJ1-2 TRBV5-6 CASRSTGQRTNYGYTF
TRBJ1-3 TRBV4-3 CASSQDVGFGTIYF
TRBJ1-1 TRBV6-5 CASRLGGGLGGAFF
TRBJ1-1 TRBV29-1 CSVADSLNTEAFF
TRBJ2-3 TRBV28 CASSSALAGGTDTQYF
TRBJ1-1 TRBV9 CASSVAGTGTEAFF
TRBJ1-4 TRBV19 CASSGRTTNEKLFF
TRBJ1-5 TRBV7-9 CASSGDGNQPQHF
TRBJ2-7 TRBV29-1 CSVGQGKTYEQYF
TRBJ2-7 TRBV7-6 CASSPSGPFSYEQYF
TRBJ2-7 TRBV7-9 CASTSLGSAAYEQYF
TRBJ2-1 TRBV11-2 CASSLVSSGKYNEQFF
TRBJ2-1 TRBV6-1 CASRSAANNEQFF
TRBJ2-7 TRBV6-5 CASSYGPMGSYEQYF
TRBJ2-7 TRBV29-1 CSVDGTGQYPYEQYF
TRBJ1-1 TRBV13 CASSPNRGGTEAFF
TRBJ1-4 TRBV4-1 CASSQDGGGVEKLFF
TRBJ2-7 TRBV27 CASSIGMTYEQYF
TRBJ1-2 TRBV27 CASSRLYTGHGYTF
TRBJ1-1 TRBV2 CASSGTLNTEAFF
TRBJ2-3 TRBV7-3 CASSLRGASLGTDTQYF
TRBJ1-1 TRBV27 CASSYGGNTEAFF
TRBJ2-7 TRBV13 CASSPTGSYEQYF
TRBJ1-6 TRBV7-3 CASSSTSGESPLHF
TRBJ2-3 TRBV15 CATSISQGDTQYF
TRBJ2-7 TRBV9 CASSDAGTGGYEQYF
TRBJ2-7 TRBV25-1 CASTPELGEQYF